Presented here are 25 T cell receptor beta chains from one specimen sequenced in a study of regulatory T cells in long-lasting Graves disease. Described time point: newly diagnosed GD, antithyroid drugs for less than 3 months. TCR sequences were obtained from RNA taken from PBMCs. Arm-PCR of CDR3 regions and iRepertoire HTBI primers were used to build TCR beta libraries. TCRdb used MiXCR to reprocess the multiplex PCR reads, holding one entry per CDR3 protein. The table records approximately 470,000 distinct CDR3 sequences, under 20% of them present only once. The data also belong to a second study, concerning T cells in Graves' hyperthyroidism and ophthalmopathy.

The input for sequencing was peripheral blood mononuclear cells (PBMCs), taken at new diagnosis, from a patient treated with antithyroid drugs. The receptors shown here come from a man in his forties with Graves disease.

As regards this clonotype: Possible read error: a much larger clone is one base away. The V gene is TRBV11-3, the J gene TRBJ2-1, with D perhaps TRBD2 (6 bases). The CDR3 has 15 residues. Trimming shortened V by 5 bases and J by 7 bases, and 18 bases separated the two germline ends. From germline, CDR1 is SGHNT and CDR2 YENEEA. The chain's CDR3 is CASSPRTNGRNEQFF. CDR3 nucleotide sequence: TGTGCCAGCAGCCCCCGGACTAACGGGAGAAATGAGCAGTTCTTC.

The chain combines TRBV10-3 with TRBJ1-5, with a weak D call TRBD1 (6 bases). This CDR3 spans 14 amino acids. V was cut by 5 bases and J by 3 bases, with 11 bases left in between. Germline V CDR1 and CDR2: ENHRY, SYGVKD. In DNA, the CDR3 is TGTGCCATCAGTATACAGGGAGACAATCAGCCCCAGCATTTT. It encodes CAISIQGDNQPQHF.

This clonotype was counted between two and nine times. It may be a read error: a sequence one base away is much more abundant. The chain recombines TRBV12-3 or TRBV12-4 with TRBJ1-2; D possibly corresponds to TRBD1 (6 bases). CDR3 length equals 12 residues. The CDR3 loop is CASSGTRRGCTF. The CDR3, as DNA: TGTGCCAGCAGTGGGACACGCCGAGGCTGCACCTTC.

V and J are TRBV6-1 and TRBJ1-5, with 8 bases matching TRBD1. The germline V gene has CDR1 MNHNS and CDR2 SASEGT. The CDR3 contains 13 residues. Unmatched junction bases numbered 5, after V lost 8 bases and J lost 5 bases. This chain's CDR3 is CASGQGRDQPQHF. CDR3 nucleotides: TGTGCCAGCGGACAGGGAAGAGATCAGCCCCAGCATTTT.

This clonotype was seen a few times. The J gene is TRBJ2-2, the V gene TRBV28; 8 positions match TRBD2. CDR1 and CDR2 (germline): MDHEN, SYDVKM. V was clipped by 2 bases and J by 5 bases; unmatched bases: 7. The CDR3 is 16 residues long. This CDR3 is CASSLNSGIVTGELFF. CDR3 in DNA: TGTGCCAGCAGTTTAAATAGCGGGATCGTGACCGGGGAGCTGTTTTTT.

This sequence joins TRBV6-1 and TRBJ2-6; D remains ambiguous. V was cut by 4 bases and J by 2 bases, with 12 bases left in between. The CDR3 is 16 amino acids. Germline CDR1 is MNHNS and CDR2 is SASEGT. The CDR3 DNA reads as TGTGCCAGCAGTGGGCAGCCGGGCACTGGGGCCAACGTCCTGACTTTC. Protein product: CASSGQPGTGANVLTF.

This clonotype has at least ten counts. This chain connects TRBV7-9 to TRBJ2-3; D gene ambiguous. The CDR3 covers 13 residues. Germline V gene lookup returns CDR1 SEHNR and CDR2 FQNEAQ (reference sequence). With 5 bases removed from V and 1 base from J, the gap between germline ends came to 7 bases. The CDR3 is CASSRVRTDTQYF. CDR3 coding DNA: TGTGCCAGCAGCCGGGTTCGCACAGATACGCAGTATTTT.

This clonotype was recorded many times. Here the CDR3 reads CASSLTRGLAASYNEQFF. CDR3 in DNA: TGTGCCAGCAGTCTAACCCGCGGACTAGCGGCCTCCTACAATGAGCAGTTCTTC. This rearrangement joins TRBV6-1 to TRBJ2-1, with 10 bases fitting TRBD2. The CDR3 totals 18 residues. Germline CDR1 reads MNHNS; CDR2 reads SASEGT. Trimming at V came to 5 bases and at J to 0 bases, leaving 10 bases not matched to a gene.

There are many counts of this clonotype. V usage is TRBV9 and J usage is TRBJ2-3; D gene uncertain. Trimming stripped 0 bases from V and 2 bases from J, with 4 bases between. The germline CDR1 and CDR2 sequences are SGDLS and YYNGEE. The CDR3 spans 13 residues. The CDR3, as DNA: TGTGCCAGCAGCGTAGACTACACAGATACGCAGTATTTT. Translated, it gives CASSVDYTDTQYF. Together with reference TRBV9 and TRBJ2-3, the CDR3 gives the full variable domain: DSGVTQTPKHLITATGQRVTLRCSPRSGDLSVYWYQQSLDQGLQFLIQYYNGEERAKGNILERFSAQQFPDLHSELNLSSLELGDSALYFCASSVDYTDTQYFGPGTRLTVL.

This clonotype occurred many times. This chain uses TRBV6-2 or TRBV6-3 with TRBJ2-7; D unclear. V was trimmed by 5 bases and J by 6 bases, leaving 14 bases between them. The CDR3 is made up of 13 amino acids. Germline V gene data show CDR1 as MNHEY and CDR2 as SVGEGT. The CDR3 nucleotides are TGTGCCAGCAGTGAGATCAGGATGGTCGAGCAGTACTTC. This translates into CASSEIRMVEQYF.

This clonotype has a handful of counts. This chain connects TRBV28 to TRBJ2-1, with D maybe TRBD2 (6 bases). Germline lookup yields CDR1 MDHEN and CDR2 SYDVKM. The CDR3 is made up of 16 amino acids. V dropped 2 bases and J dropped 0 bases, with 11 bases sitting between them. CDR3 sequence (DNA): TGTGCCAGCAGTTTAACAGACGGGAGCTCCTACAATGAGCAGTTCTTC. Translated: CASSLTDGSSYNEQFF.

This clonotype appeared a few times. J is TRBJ1-4 and V is TRBV5-1; D gene ambiguous. The CDR3 consists of 13 residues. Germline V gene lookup returns CDR1 SGHRS and CDR2 YFSETQ. V shed 5 bases and J shed 6 bases, with 11 bases lying between them. The CDR3 DNA follows: TGCGCCAGCAGTTTAAGGGCCGATGAAAAACTGTTTTTT. Translation gives CASSLRADEKLFF.

V gene TRBV7-3 combines with J gene TRBJ2-1; tentative D call: TRBD2 (5 bases). V gave up 2 bases and J gave up 0 bases, with 8 bases separating them. The CDR3 has 15 residues. Germline CDR1 and CDR2: SGHTA and FQGTGA. CDR3 in DNA: TGTGCCAGCAGCTTAGAGGGCCGCTCCTACAATGAGCAGTTCTTC. This encodes CASSLEGRSYNEQFF.

This chain links TRBV6-5 with TRBJ1-2, with unresolved D. The germline V gene encodes CDR1 MNHEY and CDR2 SVGAGI. The ends were cut back, 2 bases at V and 7 bases at J, with 11 bases in the middle. The CDR3 contains 13 residues. CDR3 coding DNA: TGTGCCAGCAGTTACAGGAGGGAAGGTGGCTACACCTTC. It encodes CASSYRREGGYTF.

This clonotype was counted many times. The chain joins TRBV20-1 to TRBJ2-7; 8 bases align to TRBD1. CDR3 length equals 13 residues. The V segment lost 6 bases and the J segment 2 bases; nucleotides outside the gene matches: 6. Germline CDR1 reads DFQATT; CDR2 reads SNEGSKA (reference sequence). DNA for the CDR3: TGCAGTGCCAGACAGGGGATGACCTACGAGCAGTACTTC. It yields the protein CSARQGMTYEQYF.

This clonotype occurred a few times. This may be a read error: a much more frequent sequence differs by one nucleotide. This sequence joins TRBV20-1 and TRBJ2-3, with TRBD2 matching over 7 bases. The trim removed 5 bases at V and 4 bases at J, leaving 18 bases unmatched. CDR3 size: 17 residues. The germline gives CDR1 DFQATT, CDR2 SNEGSKA (reference sequence). CDR3 amino acids: CSAQPVTSRRAPDTQYF. The CDR3 nucleotides read TGCAGTGCTCAACCGGTGACTAGCAGGAGGGCCCCAGATACGCAGTATTTT.

This clonotype was found many times. A read error may produce the germline difference seen at one junction end. The V and J genes are TRBV5-1 and TRBJ1-4; a possible D gene is TRBD1 (5 bases). The CDR3 covers 15 residues. Germline V gene lookup returns CDR1 SGHRS and CDR2 YFSETQ. The CDR3 here is CASSLQGRKYEKLFF. The CDR3 DNA sequence: TGTGCCAGCAGCTTGCAGGGTCGGAAGTATGAAAAACTGTTTTTT.

This clonotype was seen at least ten times. This CDR3 is CASSQTVSGTKQYF. The DNA for the CDR3 is TGTGCCAGCAGCCAGACTGTCTCTGGGACAAAGCAGTATTTT. The chain links TRBV7-3 to TRBJ2-3; possible D gene TRBD1, 6 bases. The V gene's germline CDR1 is SGHTA and CDR2 FQGTGA. With 5 bases removed from V and 11 bases from J, the gap between germline ends came to 20 bases. This CDR3 contains 14 residues.

The chain links TRBV14 to TRBJ1-1, with unresolved D. The CDR3 is 15 amino acids. The V gene lost 1 base and the J gene lost 4 bases, with 13 bases spanning the gap. Germline CDR1 is SGHDN and CDR2 is FVKESK. The CDR3 region has the DNA TGTGCCAGCAGCCAAGGTCTCTCGGTAGGCACTGAAGCTTTCTTT. Translating it yields CASSQGLSVGTEAFF.

This clonotype was seen ten or more times. The J gene is TRBJ2-7, the V gene TRBV28; 11 positions match TRBD1. Losses at the gene ends were 1 base for V and 3 bases for J; bases not matched to a gene: 2. CDR3 length equals 15 residues. Germline CDR1 reads MDHEN; CDR2 reads SYDVKM. The CDR3 DNA reads as TGTGCCAGCAGTTTATTGGGACAGGGGGTCTACGAGCAGTACTTC. It codes for CASSLLGQGVYEQYF.

This clonotype was seen a few times. The chain combines TRBV4-2 with TRBJ2-7, with TRBD2 matching 11 bases. CDR1 and CDR2 (germline): LGHNA, YNFKEQ. After removal of 4 bases from V and 3 bases from J, the junction contained 14 bases not matched to a gene. This CDR3 spans 18 amino acids. CDR3 in DNA: TGTGCCAGCAGCCCACACCGAACAGGGACTAGCGGCCACTACGAGCAGTACTTC. This gives the protein CASSPHRTGTSGHYEQYF.

The chain links TRBV5-1 to TRBJ2-7; 9 nucleotides agree with TRBD2. The germline V gene has CDR1 SGHRS and CDR2 YFSETQ. The CDR3 contains 16 residues. The junction had 6 bases not matched to a gene; V was cut back by 2 bases and J by 0 bases. The CDR3 sequence: CASSFLSGGLSYEQYF. The CDR3 coding sequence is TGCGCCAGCAGCTTCCTTAGCGGGGGCCTCTCCTACGAGCAGTACTTC.

With regard to this clonotype: Compared with germline, one end of the junction differs, possibly owing to a read error. The V call is TRBV5-6, the J call TRBJ2-1; the match to TRBD2 covers 9 bases. Germline V CDR1 and CDR2: SGHDT, YYEEEE. The CDR3 is 16 amino acids. The CDR3 here is CANSFFSGSSYNEQFF. CDR3 coding DNA: TGTGCCAACAGCTTTTTTAGCGGGAGCTCCTACAATGAGCAGTTCTTC.

On this clonotype itself: A much larger clone differs from this one at a single base, so this may be a read error. The V and J genes are TRBV12-5 and TRBJ2-1, with TRBD1 matching over 7 bases. CDR3 length equals 15 residues. Germline assignment: CDR1 LGHNT and CDR2 FRNRAP. As DNA, the CDR3 is TGTGCTAGTGGTTTGGTACAGGGGCCAAGGAATGAGCAGTCCTTC. It codes for CASGLVQGPRNEQSF.

This clonotype turned up a few times. V and J are TRBV6-1 and TRBJ2-5; 7 bases agree with TRBD2. V lost 6 bases to trimming and J lost 5 bases; unmatched junction nucleotides: 6. The CDR3 runs 13 residues. CDR1 MNHNS and CDR2 SASEGT come from the germline V gene. This CDR3 is CASRVGGKETQYF. CDR3 DNA sequence: TGTGCCAGCAGGGTGGGGGGGAAGGAGACCCAGTACTTC.